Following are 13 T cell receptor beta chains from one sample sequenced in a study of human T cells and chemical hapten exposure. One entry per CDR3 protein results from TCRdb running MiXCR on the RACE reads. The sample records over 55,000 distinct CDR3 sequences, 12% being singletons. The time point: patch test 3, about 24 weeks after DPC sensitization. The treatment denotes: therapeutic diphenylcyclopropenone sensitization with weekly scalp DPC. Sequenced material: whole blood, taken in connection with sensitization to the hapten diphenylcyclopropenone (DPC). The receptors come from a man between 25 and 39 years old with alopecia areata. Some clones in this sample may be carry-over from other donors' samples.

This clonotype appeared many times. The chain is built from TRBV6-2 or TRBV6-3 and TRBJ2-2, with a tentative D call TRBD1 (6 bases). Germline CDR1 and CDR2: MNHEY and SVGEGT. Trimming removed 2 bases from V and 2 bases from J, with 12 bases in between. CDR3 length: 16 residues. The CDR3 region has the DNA TGTGCCAGCAGTTACACTGCCAGGGGAAACACCGGGGAGCTGTTTTTT. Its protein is CASSYTARGNTGELFF.

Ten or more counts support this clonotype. The CDR3 region is CASGYEQYF. The CDR3 coding sequence is TGTGCCAGCGGCTACGAGCAGTACTTC. This chain connects TRBV2 to TRBJ2-7; D gene ambiguous. Germline CDR1 SNHLY, CDR2 FYNNEI. V lost 8 bases to trimming and J lost 3 bases, with 2 bases between them. The CDR3 runs to 9 residues.

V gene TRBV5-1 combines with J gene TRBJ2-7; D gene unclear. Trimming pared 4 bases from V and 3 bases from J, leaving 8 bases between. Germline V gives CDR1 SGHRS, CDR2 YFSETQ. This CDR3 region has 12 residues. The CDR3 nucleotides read TGCGCCAGCAGCATTCCGGGCTACGAGCAGTACTTC. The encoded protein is CASSIPGYEQYF.

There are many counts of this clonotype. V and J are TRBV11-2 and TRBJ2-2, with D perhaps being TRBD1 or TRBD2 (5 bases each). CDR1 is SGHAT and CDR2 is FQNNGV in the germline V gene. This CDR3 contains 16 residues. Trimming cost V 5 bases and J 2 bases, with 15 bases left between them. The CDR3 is CASSPNRDANTGELFF. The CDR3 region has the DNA TGTGCCAGCAGCCCAAACCGGGACGCCAACACCGGGGAGCTGTTTTTT. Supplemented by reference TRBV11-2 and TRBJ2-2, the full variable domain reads EAGVAQSPRYKIIEKRQSVAFWCNPISGHATLYWYQQILGQGPKLLIQFQNNGVVDDSQLPKDRFSAERLKGVDSTLKIQPAKLEDSAVYLCASSPNRDANTGELFFGEGSRLTVL.

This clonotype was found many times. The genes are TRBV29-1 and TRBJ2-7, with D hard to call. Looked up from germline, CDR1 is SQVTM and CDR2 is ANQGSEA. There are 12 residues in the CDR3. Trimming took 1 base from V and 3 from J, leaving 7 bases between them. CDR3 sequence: CSVEVRSYEQYF. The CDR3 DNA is TGCAGCGTTGAAGTCAGGAGCTACGAGCAGTACTTC.

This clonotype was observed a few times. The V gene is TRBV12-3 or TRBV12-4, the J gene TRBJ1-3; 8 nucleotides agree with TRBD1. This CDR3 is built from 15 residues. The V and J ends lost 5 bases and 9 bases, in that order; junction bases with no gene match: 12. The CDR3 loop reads CASSPSGDRRATIYF. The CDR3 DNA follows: TGTGCCAGCAGTCCTAGTGGGGACAGGCGGGCCACCATATATTTT.

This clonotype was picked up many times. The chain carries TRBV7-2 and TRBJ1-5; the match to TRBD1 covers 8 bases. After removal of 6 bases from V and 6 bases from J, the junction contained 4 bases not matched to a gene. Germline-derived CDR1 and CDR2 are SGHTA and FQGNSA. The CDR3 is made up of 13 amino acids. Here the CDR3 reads CASSPGGPQPQHF. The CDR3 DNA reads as TGTGCCAGCAGTCCAGGGGGCCCTCAGCCCCAGCATTTT. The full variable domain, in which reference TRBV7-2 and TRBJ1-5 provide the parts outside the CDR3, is GAGVSQSPSNKVTEKGKDVELRCDPISGHTALYWYRQSLGQGLEFLIYFQGNSAPDKSGLPSDRFSAERTGGSVSTLTIQRTQQEDSAVYLCASSPGGPQPQHFGDGTRLSIL.

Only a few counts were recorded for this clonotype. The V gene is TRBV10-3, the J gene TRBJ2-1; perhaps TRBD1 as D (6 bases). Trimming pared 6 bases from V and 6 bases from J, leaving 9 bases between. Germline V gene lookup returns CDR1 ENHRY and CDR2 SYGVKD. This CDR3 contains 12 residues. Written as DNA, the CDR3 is TGTGCCATCAGGAGAGGGGGCAATGAGCAGTTCTTC. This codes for CAIRRGGNEQFF.

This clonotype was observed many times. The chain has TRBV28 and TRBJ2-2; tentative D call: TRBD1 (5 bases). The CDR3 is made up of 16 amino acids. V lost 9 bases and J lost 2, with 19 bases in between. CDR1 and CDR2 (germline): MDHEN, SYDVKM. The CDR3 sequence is CASWPLQGINTGELFF. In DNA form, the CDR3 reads TGTGCCAGTTGGCCCCTCCAGGGAATTAACACCGGGGAGCTGTTTTTT.

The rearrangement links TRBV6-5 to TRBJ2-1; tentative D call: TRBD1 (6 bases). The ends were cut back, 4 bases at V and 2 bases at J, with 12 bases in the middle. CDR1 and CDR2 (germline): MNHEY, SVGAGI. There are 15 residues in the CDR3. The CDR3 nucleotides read TGTGCCAGCAGTTCCAACAGGGTTACCTACAATGAGCAGTTCTTC. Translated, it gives CASSSNRVTYNEQFF.

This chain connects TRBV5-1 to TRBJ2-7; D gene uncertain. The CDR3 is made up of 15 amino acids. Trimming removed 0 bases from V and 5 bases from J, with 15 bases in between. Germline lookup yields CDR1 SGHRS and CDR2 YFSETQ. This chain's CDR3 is CASSLEILGWNEQYF. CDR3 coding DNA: TGCGCCAGCAGCTTGGAAATTTTAGGGTGGAACGAGCAGTACTTC.

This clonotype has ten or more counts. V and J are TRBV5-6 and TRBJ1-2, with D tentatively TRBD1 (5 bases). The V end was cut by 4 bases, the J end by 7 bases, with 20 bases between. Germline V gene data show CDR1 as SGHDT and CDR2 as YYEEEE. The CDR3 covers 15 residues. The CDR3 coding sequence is TGTGCCAGCAGCCGTGACAGAATTGGAGGCGGTGGCTACACCTTC. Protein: CASSRDRIGGGGYTF.

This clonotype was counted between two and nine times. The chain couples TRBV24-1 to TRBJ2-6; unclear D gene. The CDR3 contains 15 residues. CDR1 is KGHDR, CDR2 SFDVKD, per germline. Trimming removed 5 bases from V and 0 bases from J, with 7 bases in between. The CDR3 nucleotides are TGTGCCACCAGTGGTACAGTCTCTGGGGCCAACGTCCTGACTTTC. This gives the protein CATSGTVSGANVLTF.